A selection of T cell receptor beta chains follows, all from one sample in a study of blood T cell repertoires in COVID-19. The protocol was immunoSEQ multiplex PCR, while the TCRdb copy is restricted to in-frame clones and leaves out a portion. The sample lists about 220,000 clones; about 80% were seen once. Sample: PBMCs or T cells enriched from blood (not recorded which). The receptor set was obtained from a woman in her 40s with acute COVID-19. Both conserved end residues are part of each CDR3. Fields, in order: CDR3 DNA, CDR3 protein, clone size, J gene, D gene, CDR3 length, V gene. A D gene is named only where the DNA matches it firmly. Size is omitted from some rows. Given values are once, few, many or a class for expanded clones.

TGCAGCGTTGCCTTCTCTGGAAACACCATATATTTT CSVAFSGNTIYF - TRBJ1-3 - 12 TRBV29-1
TGTGCCAGCAGCCTCACGGGGGGCTCTGGAAACACCATATATTTT CASSLTGGSGNTIYF - TRBJ1-3 - 15 TRBV28
TGTGCCAGCAGCCGCGGTTATAGCAATCAGCCCCAGCATTTT CASSRGYSNQPQHF - TRBJ1-5 - 14 TRBV27
TGTGCCAGTAGGCCCACTAGCGGGAACACCGGGGAGCTGTTTTTT CASRPTSGNTGELFF - TRBJ2-2 TRBD2 15 TRBV19
TGCAGCGTTCAAACTCGGGAGCGGCTTAATACGCAGTATTTT CSVQTRERLNTQYF - TRBJ2-3 - 14 TRBV29-1
TGCGCCAGCAGCCAAGGGCTAGGCTACAATGAGCAGTTCTTC CASSQGLGYNEQFF - TRBJ2-1 - 14 TRBV4-1
TGTGCCAGCAGCTTGGGACTAGCGGGAGGACTCGACGAGCAGTACTTC CASSLGLAGGLDEQYF - TRBJ2-7 TRBD2 16 TRBV11-3
TGTGCCAGCAGCCAAGAACAGGGGTTTGGCTACGAGCAGTACTTC CASSQEQGFGYEQYF - TRBJ2-7 TRBD1 15 TRBV14
TGTGCCAGCAGTTACGACCAAAAAACAGGGGGCACTGAAGCTTTCTTT CASSYDQKTGGTEAFF - TRBJ1-1 TRBD1 16 TRBV6-2/TRBV6-3
TGTGCCAGCACCTTGGAGCCAGGGGCTGGGGAGCAGTACTTC CASTLEPGAGEQYF - TRBJ2-7 - 14 TRBV6-5
TGCGCCAGCAGCTTGGGCGCGGGGCTAGCGGGAGGAGGGTCCTACAATGAGCAGTTCTTC CASSLGAGLAGGGSYNEQFF - TRBJ2-1 TRBD2 20 TRBV5-1
TGTGCCAGCAGCCCACCGGGACTAGCCTACAATGAGCAGTTCTTC CASSPPGLAYNEQFF - TRBJ2-1 TRBD2 15 TRBV28
TGTGCCAGCAGTGAAAGTAGGGGCTATAGCAATCAGCCCCAGCATTTT CASSESRGYSNQPQHF few TRBJ1-5 - 16 TRBV6-1
TGTGCCAGCTCGCTACGGGAGTCTGGGGAGCTGTTTTTT CASSLRESGELFF - TRBJ2-2 - 13 TRBV18
TGTGCCAGCAGCCAAGCCCCGACAGCTTACAATGAGCAGTTCTTC CASSQAPTAYNEQFF - TRBJ2-1 - 15 TRBV3-1/TRBV3-2
TGTGCCGTGCGTGACATGGGCAGCTCACCCCTCCACTTT CAVRDMGSSPLHF - TRBJ1-6 - 13 TRBV15
TGTGCCACCCATGGGACTTTTTGGACAGATACGCAGTATTTT CATHGTFWTDTQYF - TRBJ2-3 - 14 TRBV6-5
TGTGCCAGCTCACCGGCGGGGGGACTCCGCAATGAGCAGTTCTTC CASSPAGGLRNEQFF - TRBJ2-1 TRBD2 15 TRBV18
TGTGCCAGCAGTTTAAGGGGGATTAATCAGCCCCAGCATTTT CASSLRGINQPQHF once TRBJ1-5 - 14 TRBV27
TGCGCCAGCAGCCAAGATCCGGGACACCTATACAATGAGCAGTTCTTC CASSQDPGHLYNEQFF - TRBJ2-1 - 16 TRBV4-1
TGCGCCAGCAGTCCCCGACAGGGACACGAGCAGTACTTC CASSPRQGHEQYF once TRBJ2-7 TRBD1 13 TRBV10-2
TGTGCAAGTCGCTCCCGGGCGGGGGCGCCTAAATATTCGGTTAGCAATCAGCCCCAGCATTTT CASRSRAGAPKYSVSNQPQHF - TRBJ1-5 - 21 TRBV12-2
TGTGCCTGGAGTGTTCAGACCCTCAGGATCTCTGGAAACACCATATATTTT CAWSVQTLRISGNTIYF - TRBJ1-3 - 17 TRBV30
TGTGCCAGCAGCGTAGGGAACAGGGGAGATGAAAAACTGTTTTTT CASSVGNRGDEKLFF - TRBJ1-4 TRBD1 15 TRBV9
TGTGCCAGCAGCTTACCGGCGGGTATGGCGGGAGGGCCCGGGGTGACCCAGTACTTC CASSLPAGMAGGPGVTQYF - TRBJ2-5 TRBD2 19 TRBV7-9
TGTGCCAGCAGTTCAGAGGGGATGGCGGGGAACAACTATGGCTACACCTTC CASSSEGMAGNNYGYTF - TRBJ1-2 - 17 TRBV28
TGTGCCAGCAGCTTAGGGACTCTCCTGGGCGGGGATGAGCAGTTCTTC CASSLGTLLGGDEQFF - TRBJ2-1 - 16 TRBV11-2
TGTGCCAGCAGCCAAGTCGCCAGTTCGAACACTGAAGCTTTCTTT CASSQVASSNTEAFF - TRBJ1-1 - 15 TRBV3-1/TRBV3-2
TGTGCCAGCAGTTACCGGACAGGCTTAAGGGACTATGGCTACACCTTC CASSYRTGLRDYGYTF once TRBJ1-2 TRBD1 16 TRBV5-6
TGCAGCGTCGTAGACAGGTTGAATGGCTACACCTTC CSVVDRLNGYTF - TRBJ1-2 - 12 TRBV29-1
TGTGCCAGCAGGCCTACAGGGATTAGCACAGATACGCAGTATTTT CASRPTGISTDTQYF once TRBJ2-3 - 15 TRBV6-2/TRBV6-3
TGTGCCAGCAAAGATCAGGGGGCGAACACTGAAGCTTTCTTT CASKDQGANTEAFF - TRBJ1-1 TRBD1 14 TRBV6-9